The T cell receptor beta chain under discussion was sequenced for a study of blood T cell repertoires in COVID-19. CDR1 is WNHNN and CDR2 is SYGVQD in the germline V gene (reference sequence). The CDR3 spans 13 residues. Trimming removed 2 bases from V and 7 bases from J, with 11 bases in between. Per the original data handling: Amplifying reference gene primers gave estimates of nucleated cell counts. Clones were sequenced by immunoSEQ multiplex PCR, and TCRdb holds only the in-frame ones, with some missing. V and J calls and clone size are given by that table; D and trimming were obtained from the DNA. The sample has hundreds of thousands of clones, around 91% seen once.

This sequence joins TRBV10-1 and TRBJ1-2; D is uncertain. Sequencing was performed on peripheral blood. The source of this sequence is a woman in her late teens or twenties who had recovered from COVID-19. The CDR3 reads CASSESWAGGYTF. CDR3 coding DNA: TGCGCCAGCAGTGAGAGTTGGGCGGGTGGCTACACCTTC.